Each of the 23 T cell receptor delta chains below was sequenced from the same sample in a study of γδ T cells in repeated Plasmodium falciparum infection. Bulk repertoires came from Vgamma9/Vdelta2+ or Vdelta2-negative gammadelta T cells flow-sorted from PBMC. TCRdb repeated clone calling on the multiplex PCR reads with CATT. The sample carries about 51,000 delta-chain clones, 1.5% to 2% recorded once. The sequencing input was gamma-delta T cells from blood. These receptors were collected from a pool of human donors (malaria-infected and uninfected, not separated).

This clone came up a few times. A read error likely explains why the TCRdb protein, taken from a much larger clone, differs from this DNA's translation at residue 13; the protein shown is translated from the DNA. This chain links TRDV3 with TRDJ1, with 7 bases that match TRDD3. Here the J gene came from matching the DNA to germline, since TCRdb omits it. This CDR3 comprises 24 residues. V gave up 5 bases and J gave up 1 base; unmatched junction bases: 40. The germline V gene has CDR1 TVYSNPD and CDR2 GDNSRS (reference sequence). DNA of the CDR3: TGTGCCCATGGGGTCTCCTTTTTATACTGGGGACTAGCAAGGGTTCGATCTTGCACCGATAAACTCATCTTT. Its translation is CAHGVSFLYWGLARVRSCTDKLIF.

This clone was detected only a few times. Translating this DNA gives a protein that differs at residue 19 from the TCRdb one, which belongs to a much larger clone; a read error is likely, and the protein shown is this translation. The chain combines TRDV1 with TRDJ1; TRDD2 or TRDD3 may be the D gene (6 bases each). The J gene was not available in TCRdb and was assigned here by matching the DNA to germline segments. The ends were cut back, 3 bases at V and 1 base at J, with 42 bases in the middle. Germline V gene data show CDR1 as TSWWSYY and CDR2 as QGS. The CDR3 has 25 amino acids. The DNA of the CDR3 is TGTGCTCTTGGGGATCCCTTCCCCCCCTATCCGGCGAACCTACTGGGATTCCTTCCCACCGATAAACTCATCTTT. Its translation: CALGDPFPPYPANLLGFLPTDKLIF.

This clone has at least ten counts. The chain is built from TRDV1 and TRDJ2; the D gene could be TRDD1 or TRDD2 (5 bases each). Germline CDR1 reads TSWWSYY; CDR2 reads QGS. V was shortened by 9 bases and J by 1 base, with 45 bases between the two germline ends. The CDR3 covers 25 residues. The CDR3 sequence: CALLRNLQAFSPPGNLNNLTAQLFF. CDR3 sequence (DNA): TGTGCTCTCCTACGAAATCTTCAGGCCTTCTCCCCTCCTGGAAACCTTAATAATTTGACAGCACAACTCTTCTTT.

Notes on this clone: TCRdb shows a much larger clone's protein in place of this DNA's translation, and the two differ at residue 22, likely through a read error; the protein shown is translated from the DNA. CDR3 residues: CALGEVISILLSGGVDPITYTEKLIF. The CDR3 region has the DNA TGTGCTCTTGGGGAAGTTATTTCTATTCTATTATCTGGGGGAGTCGACCCCATTACCTACACCGAGAAACTCATCTTT. This sequence joins TRDV1 and TRDJ1, with 8 positions matching TRDD3. Germline-derived CDR1 and CDR2 are TSWWSYY and QGS. This CDR3 has 26 amino acids.

Comments on this clone: The protein that TCRdb holds for this DNA derives from a much larger clone and differs from the translated DNA at residue 3, which likely indicates a read error; the protein shown here is translated from the DNA. The rearrangement uses TRDV3 and TRDJ1; possibly TRDD3 for D (7 bases). TCRdb records no J gene; here it was assigned by comparing the DNA to germline. Germline assignment: CDR1 TVYSNPD and CDR2 GDNSRS (reference sequence). This CDR3 region has 20 residues. V lost 4 bases and J lost 0, with 33 bases in between. The CDR3 DNA is TGTGCCTCACTGGGCGAGGAAATATGGGGGACCCCTATTTACACCGATAAACTCATCTTT. The encoded protein is CASLGEEIWGTPIYTDKLIF.

To note about this clone: The protein TCRdb gives is from a much larger clone and does not agree with this DNA's translation at residue 4, likely a read error; the protein shown here comes from the DNA. The gene calls are TRDV1 and TRDJ1; 12 bases line up with TRDD3. The CDR3 runs to 20 residues. Germline loops: CDR1 TSWWSYY, CDR2 QGS. The CDR3 is CALREGLPYWGIPYTDKLIF. Written as DNA, the CDR3 is TGTGCTCTTAGGGAAGGTCTACCGTACTGGGGGATACCGTACACCGATAAACTCATCTTT.

This clone has more than one count but fewer than ten. TCRdb's entry gives the protein of a much larger clone, which mismatches this DNA's translation at residue 14, likely from a read error; the protein reported here is translated from the DNA. V is TRDV3 and J is TRDJ1, with 7 bases matching TRDD3. Germline values: CDR1 TVYSNPD, CDR2 GDNSRS (reference sequence). There are 23 residues in the CDR3. The V segment lost 2 bases and the J segment 0 bases; nucleotides outside the gene matches: 33. The CDR3 is CAFPGPPTGDSSYFFLYTDKLIF. The DNA for the CDR3 is TGTGCCTTTCCCGGGCCCCCTACTGGGGATAGTAGCTACTTTTTTTTGTACACCGATAAACTCATCTTT.

In this sample, this clone turned up a few times. The protein TCRdb gives is from a much larger clone and does not agree with this DNA's translation at residue 4, likely a read error; the protein shown here comes from the DNA. This chain links TRDV3 with TRDJ1, with 8 bases aligning to TRDD3. The J gene, not given by TCRdb, was assigned here from a germline match of the nucleotide sequence. Germline CDR1 TVYSNPD, CDR2 GDNSRS (reference sequence). The V and J ends lost 2 bases and 0 bases, in that order; junction bases with no gene match: 8. The CDR3 extends over 15 amino acids. In DNA form, the CDR3 reads TGTGCCTTTCCATGGGGGATCCTGTACACCGATAAACTCATCTTT. Protein sequence: CAFPWGILYTDKLIF.

This clone has more than one count but fewer than ten. For this DNA, TCRdb reports the protein of a much larger clone, which diverges at residues 9 and 10, most likely from a read error; the protein presented here is translated directly from the DNA. The rearrangement uses TRDV1 and TRDJ1; 7 bases are a match to TRDD3. The J gene, absent from TCRdb, was called here by matching the DNA to germline. With V trimmed by 0 bases and J by 10 bases, 11 bases remained unmatched. Germline lookup yields CDR1 TSWWSYY and CDR2 QGS. The CDR3 is 15 amino acids. The CDR3 nucleotides read TGTGCTCTTGGGGAACTCCAGGGACATGGGGGAGGACTCATCTTT. Its translation: CALGELQGHGGGLIF.

This clone was detected a few times. The chain uses TRAV29/DV5 and TRDJ1; 7 bases are shared with TRDD3. The J gene, missing from TCRdb, was assigned here through DNA to germline matching. CDR1 is NSMFDY, CDR2 ISSIKDK, per germline. V shed 0 bases and J 0 bases; nucleotides not matched to a gene: 32. The length of the CDR3 is 24 residues. CDR3 nucleotide sequence: TGTGCAGCAAGCGTACTTTCATTACTTCTTGAGGAGGGGGATTGCGCTAAGTACACCGATAAACTCATCTTT. As protein: CAASVLSLLLEEGDCAKYTDKLIF.

The gene calls are TRAV38-2/DV8 and TRDJ1; the match to TRDD3 covers 10 bases. TCRdb carries no J gene annotation; the J gene was assigned here by matching the DNA with germline. Germline V lookup: CDR1 TSESDYY, CDR2 QEAYKQQN. This CDR3 spans 17 amino acids. J was trimmed by 3 bases and V by 0 bases; bases with no gene match: 8. The CDR3 DNA is TGTGCTTATAGGAGCGGGCTGGGGGATAACTTCGCCGATAAACTCATCTTT. Encoded protein: CAYRSGLGDNFADKLIF.

A word on this clone: The protein in TCRdb stems from a much larger clone and differs at residue 16 from this DNA's translation, likely a read error; here the protein is translated from the DNA. The chain has TRDV1 and TRDJ1; 10 nucleotides match TRDD3. Matching the DNA to germline supplied the J gene, which TCRdb does not give. The CDR3 consists of 20 residues. Germline CDR1 and CDR2: TSWWSYY and QGS. DNA of the CDR3: TGTGCTCTTGGGGTCCCCTTAGGGGGATACGCACTGCGATACACCAATAAACTCATCTTT. As protein: CALGVPLGGYALRYTNKLIF.

This clone was detected a few times. Translating this DNA gives a protein that differs at residue 6 from the TCRdb one, which belongs to a much larger clone; a read error is likely, and the protein shown is this translation. The chain recombines TRDV1 with TRDJ1; the match to TRDD3 covers 7 bases. Assignment of the J gene here rests on matching the DNA to germline, because TCRdb gives none. This CDR3 spans 22 amino acids. Trimming at V came to 2 bases and at J to 0 bases, leaving 24 bases not matched to a gene. Per germline, CDR1 TSWWSYY and CDR2 QGS. The CDR3 is CALGEFPPYLTTGALYTDKLIF. CDR3 in DNA: TGTGCTCTTGGGGAATTCCCCCCCTACTTGACTACTGGGGCCTTGTACACCGATAAACTCATCTTT.

Regarding this clone: Translating this DNA gives a protein that differs at residue 3 from the TCRdb one, which belongs to a much larger clone; a read error is likely, and the protein shown is this translation. V is TRDV1 and J is TRDJ1, with TRDD3 matching over 11 bases. The CDR3 totals 29 residues. Germline V lookup: CDR1 TSWWSYY, CDR2 QGS. CDR3 protein: CAHGEYRPHLPTPPLYWGILEIRHDKLIF. The CDR3 region has the DNA TGTGCTCATGGGGAGTACCGACCCCACCTTCCTACTCCGCCATTGTACTGGGGGATATTAGAGATAAGACACGATAAACTCATCTTT.

In its sample, this clone was seen many times. TCRdb pairs this DNA with a much larger clone's protein that differs at residue 3, likely a read error; the protein shown was translated from the DNA. This chain uses TRDV3 with TRDJ1; D remains ambiguous. The germline V gene encodes CDR1 TVYSNPD and CDR2 GDNSRS (reference sequence). The CDR3 covers 15 residues. CDR3 loop: CALRFPGQNTDKLIF. CDR3 in DNA: TGTGCCCTTAGGTTCCCCGGACAGAACACCGATAAACTCATCTTT.

This clone was observed a few times. Since a far larger clone is one base different, this is likely a read error. Other DNA sequences in this sample translate to the same CDR3. This rearrangement joins TRDV2 to TRDJ1, with D hard to call. No J gene was available from TCRdb, and it was assigned here by a germline match of the DNA. CDR1 is GEAIGNYY and CDR2 is EKD in the germline V gene. V dropped 3 bases and J dropped 1 base, with 8 bases sitting between them. The CDR3 totals 13 residues. The CDR3 reads CACDGGATDKLIF. CDR3 nucleotide sequence: TGTGCCTGTGACGGAGGAGCCACCGATAAACTCATCTTT.

This clone was counted between two and nine times. It is likely a read error: a sequence one base away is far more abundant. The chain uses TRDV1 and TRDJ1, with 7 bases that match TRDD3. Here the J gene was assigned by germline matching of the DNA, as TCRdb has none. Germline lookup yields CDR1 TSWWSYY and CDR2 QGS. The CDR3 is 25 amino acids. V lost 1 base to trimming and J lost 1 base; unmatched junction nucleotides: 33. CDR3 in amino acids: CALGEPLFEDPNWGPPRILTDKLIF. The CDR3 coding sequence is TGTGCTCTTGGGGAACCTCTTTTTGAGGACCCGAACTGGGGTCCCCCGAGGATCCTCACCGATAAACTCATCTTT.

This clone showed up just a few times. This DNA's translation differs at residue 8 from TCRdb's protein, which comes from a much larger clone; a read error is likely, and the protein shown is translated from the DNA. V usage is TRDV3 and J usage is TRDJ1; 7 bases match TRDD3. Here the J gene came from matching the DNA to germline, since TCRdb omits it. This CDR3 is 20 amino acids long. V lost 1 base and J lost 0; bases outside the gene matches: 23. CDR1 and CDR2 (germline): TVYSNPD, GDNSRS (reference sequence). The CDR3 nucleotides are TGTGCCTTTATATCTTCCGCTGCAGTCTGGGGGGCCAGGAACACCGATAAACTCATCTTT. As protein: CAFISSAAVWGARNTDKLIF. Drawing the rest from reference TRDV3 and TRDJ1, the complete variable domain is CDKVTQSSPDQTVASGSEVVLLCTYDTVYSNPDLFWYRIRPDYSFQFVFYGDNSRSEGADFTQGRFSVKHILTQKAFHLVISPVRTEDSATYYCAFISSAAVWGARNTDKLIFGKGTRVTVEP.

Many counts were recorded for this clone. A read error is likely here: a far larger clone is one base away. This sample includes further DNA sequences coding for the same CDR3. Here the CDR3 reads CAYRSGTAFRVGDRRDKLIF. CDR3 sequence (DNA): TGTGCTTATAGGAGCGGCACTGCTTTCCGAGTCGGGGATCGCAGGGATAAGCTCATCTTT. The rearrangement uses TRAV38-2/DV8 and TRDJ1; D is possibly TRDD3 (6 bases). CDR1 is TSESDYY and CDR2 is QEAYKQQN in the germline V gene. The CDR3 runs 20 residues.

This clone was counted many times. V is TRDV1 and J is TRDJ1, with a tentative D call TRDD2 (6 bases). The V gene lost 1 base and the J gene lost 0 bases, with 27 bases spanning the gap. The germline V gene encodes CDR1 TSWWSYY and CDR2 QGS. CDR3 length: 21 residues. In DNA form, the CDR3 reads TGTGCTCTTGGGGAACCCATTTTCATCCTACTCCGATGGGGAGACACCGATAAACTCATCTTT. Encoded protein: CALGEPIFILLRWGDTDKLIF.

Concerning this clone: A far larger clone is one base from this, pointing to a likely read error. In the same sample, other DNA sequences code for this CDR3. The J segment was not called; the V segment is TRAV29/DV5; TRDD3 reflects the table's D call only, with no check against the DNA. This CDR3 region has 16 residues. Per the germline V gene, CDR1 is NSMFDY and CDR2 is ISSIKDK. The CDR3 reads CAAMIDWGFPTDKLIF. The CDR3 bases are TGTGCAGCAATGATCGACTGGGGATTTCCCACCGATAAACTCATTTTT.

This clone was seen ten or more times. This DNA's translation and the protein TCRdb lists, from a much larger clone, do not match at residue 17, likely due to a read error; the protein shown is translated from the DNA. The chain employs TRDV1 and TRDJ1, with 8 bases lining up with TRDD2. The J gene, missing from TCRdb, was assigned here through DNA to germline matching. CDR3 size: 20 residues. Germline CDR1 is TSWWSYY and CDR2 is QGS. The chain's CDR3 is CALGAFPLLPNWEHTDRLIF. DNA of the CDR3: TGTGCTCTTGGGGCCTTCCCCCTCCTTCCTAACTGGGAACACACCGATAGACTCATCTTT.

This clone turned up a few times. A far larger clone is only one base removed, so a read error is likely. Different DNA sequences within this sample yield the same CDR3. The V gene is TRAV38-2/DV8, but the J gene lacks a call; TRDD3, the table's D call, was not compared with the DNA. Germline lookup yields CDR1 TSESDYY and CDR2 QEAYKQQN. The CDR3 consists of 26 residues. CDR3 nucleotide sequence: TGTGCTTATAGGAGCGCGTGGGCCCATCCTCTCAAAGACCGGTACTGGGGGATACCAATCTCCGATAAACTCATCTTC. This codes for CAYRSAWAHPLKDRYWGIPISDKLIF.